Each of the 30 T cell receptor beta chains below was sequenced from the same sample in a study of T cell clones after liver transplantation. The assay was immunoSEQ multiplex PCR, and TCRdb's table has in-frame clones only and misses some. Counted here are 7,000 to 9,500 clones, approximately 82% occurring once; the ten biggest clones make up roughly 52%. The input for sequencing was CD8+ T cells from blood, taken at the 22-month timepoint. The receptors shown here come from a human patient who received a liver transplant. Some of these T cells may belong to the graft donor.

The chain couples TRBV7-2 to TRBJ2-7; TRBD1 agrees at 8 bases. The V gene's germline CDR1 is SGHTA and CDR2 FQGNSA. This CDR3 contains 15 residues. The trim removed 4 bases at V and 3 bases at J, leaving 8 bases unmatched. CDR3 nucleotides: TGTGCCAGCAGCTCCCACTCTACAGGGGGCTACGAGCAGTACTTC. Its protein is CASSSHSTGGYEQYF.

The chain links TRBV28 to TRBJ2-6; D remains unclear. CDR3 length: 15 amino acids. V was pared by 5 bases and J by 2 bases, with 10 bases between. Germline V gene lookup returns CDR1 MDHEN and CDR2 SYDVKM. The CDR3 DNA is TGTGCCAGCAGTGTCCTTGGCACTGGGGCCAACGTCCTGACTTTC. This translates into CASSVLGTGANVLTF.

The chain has TRBV5-1 and TRBJ1-2, with D unresolved. Trimming took 6 bases from V and 3 from J, leaving 12 bases between them. CDR1 and CDR2 from the germline V gene are SGHRS and YFSETQ. The CDR3 has 13 residues. CDR3 sequence: CASKPYPHYGYTF. For the CDR3, the DNA is TGCGCCAGCAAACCATATCCCCACTATGGCTACACCTTC.

This chain joins TRBV10-3 and TRBJ2-7, with 7 bases matching TRBD1. Germline-derived CDR1 and CDR2 are ENHRY and SYGVKD. V lost 4 bases, J lost 3 bases, and 3 bases stayed unmatched. CDR3 length: 13 residues. The DNA for the CDR3 is TGTGCCATCAGTGGCCGGGACAGCTACGAGCAGTACTTC. Its protein product is CAISGRDSYEQYF.

The gene calls are TRBV6-5 and TRBJ1-2; the match to TRBD1 covers 9 bases. The CDR3 runs 13 residues. Germline V CDR1 and CDR2: MNHEY, SVGAGI. V dropped 5 bases and J dropped 6; count of bases not matched to a gene: 4. The CDR3 reads CASSKQGADGYTF. In DNA, the CDR3 is TGTGCCAGCAGTAAACAGGGGGCTGATGGCTACACCTTC.

CDR3 in DNA: TGTGCCAGCAGCCCATACCCGGACGGGAACACTGAAGCTTTCTTT. It specifies CASSPYPDGNTEAFF. This chain uses TRBV9 with TRBJ1-1; D is unclear. The CDR3 is 15 amino acids. Trimming took 4 bases from V and 1 from J, leaving 14 bases between them. Germline-derived CDR1 and CDR2 are SGDLS and YYNGEE. The full variable domain, with the rest looked up from reference TRBV9 and TRBJ1-1, is DSGVTQTPKHLITATGQRVTLRCSPRSGDLSVYWYQQSLDQGLQFLIQYYNGEERAKGNILERFSAQQFPDLHSELNLSSLELGDSALYFCASSPYPDGNTEAFFGQGTRLTVV.

This clone was counted only a few times. The chain is built from TRBV25-1 and TRBJ1-4; no clear D. Germline V CDR1 and CDR2: MGHDK, SYGVNS. Between the trimmed V and J ends, which lost 4 bases and 7 bases, there was a span of 1 base. CDR3 size: 10 residues. The CDR3 region has the DNA TGTGCCAGCAGTGCTGAAAAACTGTTTTTT. This translates into CASSAEKLFF.

The chain combines TRBV6-6 with TRBJ2-1; D is possibly TRBD2 (5 bases). The germline V and J ends were trimmed by 0 bases and 0 bases, with 9 bases remaining between them. CDR1 and CDR2 (germline): MNHNY, SVGAGI (reference sequence). CDR3 length: 16 residues. CDR3 DNA: TGTGCCAGCAGTTACTCCCTTGAGGGCTCCTACAATGAGCAGTTCTTC. Its translation is CASSYSLEGSYNEQFF.

The rearrangement links TRBV6-5 to TRBJ2-7, with 9 nucleotides matching TRBD2. V lost 7 bases to trimming and J lost 6 bases; unmatched junction nucleotides: 10. The CDR3 sequence is 14 residues long. Germline CDR1 is MNHEY and CDR2 is SVGAGI. This chain's CDR3 is CASTAGGGKLEQYF. Written as DNA, the CDR3 is TGTGCCAGCACCGCGGGAGGGGGCAAGCTCGAGCAGTACTTC.

This clone is large. This chain links TRBV28 with TRBJ2-7; TRBD1 is a possible D gene (5 bases). The CDR3 is 18 amino acids. CDR1 MDHEN and CDR2 SYDVKM come from the germline V gene. Between the trimmed V and J ends, which lost 3 bases and 3 bases, there was a span of 24 bases. CDR3 loop: CASSFLGAVEEGSYEQYF. The CDR3 bases are TGTGCCAGCAGTTTCTTAGGGGCCGTAGAAGAAGGCAGCTACGAGCAGTACTTC.

This chain uses TRBV6-1 with TRBJ2-1; 10 bases fit TRBD1. J gave up 3 bases and V 6 bases, and 2 bases lay outside the gene matches. There are 14 residues in the CDR3. The germline V gene has CDR1 MNHNS and CDR2 SASEGT. CDR3 region: CASSRDRGYNEQFF. The DNA for the CDR3 is TGTGCCAGCAGCCGGGACAGGGGCTACAATGAGCAGTTCTTC.

The chain links TRBV5-6 to TRBJ1-5, with a tentative D call TRBD1 (5 bases). Germline CDR1 reads SGHDT; CDR2 reads YYEEEE. V was cut by 2 bases and J by 4 bases, with 10 bases left in between. The CDR3 is 14 amino acids. The CDR3 spells CASSLSQGNQPQHF. In nucleotides, the CDR3 is TGTGCCAGCAGCTTATCCCAGGGTAATCAGCCCCAGCATTTT. Together with reference TRBV5-6 and TRBJ1-5, the CDR3 gives the full variable domain: DAGVTQSPTHLIKTRGQQVTLRCSPKSGHDTVSWYQQALGQGPQFIFQYYEEEERQRGNFPDRFSGHQFPNYSSELNVNALLLGDSALYLCASSLSQGNQPQHFGDGTRLSIL.

This clone appeared once. This chain links TRBV6-5 with TRBJ1-1; D gene uncertain. Trimming took 5 bases from V and 4 from J, leaving 8 bases between them. The V gene's germline CDR1 is MNHEY and CDR2 SVGAGI. This CDR3 is built from 12 residues. The CDR3 DNA follows: TGTGCCAGCAGTCAGGCATCCACTGAAGCTTTCTTT. Residues: CASSQASTEAFF.

The CDR3 bases are TGTGCCAGCAGTTACTCGGGGGAGACTGAAGCTTTCTTT. Its translation: CASSYSGETEAFF. This chain joins TRBV6-6 and TRBJ1-1, with D tentatively TRBD1 (5 bases). The CDR3 has 13 residues. Germline assignment: CDR1 MNHNY and CDR2 SVGAGI (reference sequence). Trimming shortened V by 0 bases and J by 5 bases, and 7 bases separated the two germline ends.

Points on this clone: The junction departs from the called germline gene at one end, perhaps through a read error. The rearrangement links TRBV7-7 to TRBJ1-2, with D possibly TRBD1 on 5 matching bases. Germline V gene sequence: CDR1 SSHAT, CDR2 FNYEAQ (reference sequence). The CDR3 is 15 amino acids. CDR3 residues: CASSLEGRRTTGYTF. CDR3 sequence (DNA): TGTGCTAGCAGCTTAGAGGGACGCCGGACGACGGGCTACACCTTC.

The gene calls are TRBV29-1 and TRBJ2-4; maybe TRBD1 (6 bases). The length of the CDR3 is 16 residues. Germline V gene data show CDR1 as SQVTM and CDR2 as ANQGSEA. V was pared by 7 bases and J by 0 bases, with 19 bases between. DNA for the CDR3: TGCAGCGGGGCTTGGGACACTTCCATAGCCAAAAACATTCAGTACTTC. It encodes CSGAWDTSIAKNIQYF.

The rearrangement joins TRBV9 to TRBJ1-2; D is undetermined. The CDR3 loop spans 13 amino acids. Germline V lookup: CDR1 SGDLS, CDR2 YYNGEE. V was pared by 4 bases and J by 8 bases, with 15 bases between. The CDR3 bases are TGTGCCAGCAGCTCCGCCCGGTCGACCGGCTACACCTTC. Its translation is CASSSARSTGYTF.

A few counts support this clone. This chain joins TRBV5-4 and TRBJ2-7; 7 bases line up with TRBD2. J was trimmed by 4 bases and V by 0 bases; bases with no gene match: 7. Germline CDR1 SGHNT, CDR2 YYREEE (reference sequence). The CDR3 loop spans 15 amino acids. DNA of the CDR3: TGTGCCAGCAGCTTGGCGGGGAGGGAGAGGTACGAGCAGTACTTC. Translated, it gives CASSLAGRERYEQYF.

The chain employs TRBV18 and TRBJ2-3, with 8 bases lining up with TRBD2. Trimming removed 6 bases from V and 3 bases from J; junction bases left unmatched: 8. This CDR3 is 15 amino acids long. Germline V gene lookup returns CDR1 KGHSH and CDR2 LQKENI. The CDR3 sequence is CASSPTSGDTDTQYF. The CDR3 DNA is TGTGCCAGCTCTCCAACTAGCGGAGATACAGATACGCAGTATTTT.

The chain joins TRBV9 to TRBJ1-2, with D tentatively TRBD1 (5 bases). The CDR3 is 14 amino acids. CDR1 and CDR2 from the germline V gene are SGDLS and YYNGEE. The V and J ends lost 0 bases and 6 bases respectively, with 12 bases between them. CDR3 coding DNA: TGTGCCAGCAGCGTAGAGTGGGGGGTTGATGGCTACACCTTC. As protein: CASSVEWGVDGYTF.

This sequence joins TRBV4-2 and TRBJ1-2; D gene unclear. Germline-derived CDR1 and CDR2 are LGHNA and YNFKEQ. Trimming removed 4 bases at V and 5 bases at J, with 14 bases between. The CDR3 runs 14 residues. CDR3 sequence: CASSPEEATYGYTF. The CDR3 bases are TGTGCCAGCAGCCCAGAAGAGGCCACTTATGGCTACACCTTC.

V is TRBV7-8 and J is TRBJ2-1, with TRBD2 as a possible D gene (5 bases). Germline values: CDR1 SGHVS, CDR2 FQNEAQ. This CDR3 spans 13 amino acids. V was shortened by 4 bases and J by 7 bases, with 11 bases between the two germline ends. The CDR3 sequence: CASSSSPGNEQFF. The CDR3 DNA is TGTGCCAGCAGCTCCTCCCCGGGGAATGAGCAGTTCTTC.

The chain uses TRBV10-3 and TRBJ1-4; D unclear. Germline CDR1 ENHRY, CDR2 SYGVKD. V was clipped by 2 bases and J by 2 bases, with 9 bases between them. The CDR3 sequence is 15 residues long. DNA for the CDR3: TGTGCCATCAGTGAGAACCCCCAGACTAATGAAAAACTGTTTTTT. This translates into CAISENPQTNEKLFF.

The chain carries TRBV28 and TRBJ2-7, with 8 bases fitting TRBD2. Losses at the gene ends were 7 bases for V and 2 bases for J; bases not matched to a gene: 7. The germline gives CDR1 MDHEN, CDR2 SYDVKM. There are 14 residues in the CDR3. CDR3 nucleotides: TGTGCCAGCACCCGGGGGGGGGCCCCCTACGAGCAGTACTTC. The encoded protein is CASTRGGAPYEQYF.

This chain uses TRBV28 with TRBJ1-5, with 7 bases fitting TRBD1. Trimming removed 3 bases from V and 0 bases from J; junction bases left unmatched: 2. Germline-derived CDR1 and CDR2 are MDHEN and SYDVKM. CDR3 length: 15 residues. The CDR3 DNA follows: TGTGCCAGCAGTTTTGGACAGGTTAGCAATCAGCCCCAGCATTTT. It yields the protein CASSFGQVSNQPQHF.

This chain uses TRBV4-2 with TRBJ2-2, with 9 bases identical to TRBD2. CDR1 is LGHNA, CDR2 YNFKEQ, per germline. CDR3 size: 15 residues. Trimming cost V 0 bases and J 7 bases; bases outside gene matches: 3. The CDR3 DNA is TGTGCCAGCAGCCAAGAATGGCGGGGGGGCGGGGAGCTGTTTTTT. This gives the protein CASSQEWRGGGELFF.

V gene TRBV6-6 combines with J gene TRBJ2-7; 8 bases line up with TRBD2. The germline V gene has CDR1 MNHNY and CDR2 SVGAGI (reference sequence). Trimming removed 6 bases from V and 6 bases from J; junction bases left unmatched: 4. This CDR3 is built from 12 residues. CDR3 nucleotide sequence: TGTGCCAGCAGCCACGGGGGGGGCGAGCAGTACTTC. Protein sequence: CASSHGGGEQYF.

CDR3 nucleotide sequence: TGTGCCAGCAGCGCCTCAGGGTCGAATCAGCCCCAGCATTTT. Protein sequence: CASSASGSNQPQHF. The chain recombines TRBV5-4 with TRBJ1-5, with D perhaps matching TRBD1 (5 bases). Trimming cost V 4 bases and J 4 bases, with 12 bases left between them. Germline loops: CDR1 SGHNT, CDR2 YYREEE (reference sequence). The CDR3 spans 14 residues.

The chain carries TRBV7-3 and TRBJ2-1, with 10 bases aligning to TRBD2. V was pared by 2 bases and J by 5 bases, with 6 bases of the junction left unmatched. The CDR3 runs to 16 residues. Germline CDR1 SGHTA, CDR2 FQGTGA. CDR3 bases: TGTGCCAGCAGCTTAGAAGCGGGGGGGCTGAACAATGAGCAGTTCTTC. Protein product: CASSLEAGGLNNEQFF.

CDR3 sequence (DNA): TGTGCCAGCAGCCAAGATGCCGGGACCAATAGCAATCAGCCCCAGCATTTT. Translation gives CASSQDAGTNSNQPQHF. V and J are TRBV4-2 and TRBJ1-5; perhaps TRBD1 as D (5 bases). Germline-derived CDR1 and CDR2 are LGHNA and YNFKEQ. This CDR3 region has 17 residues. Trimming took off 0 bases at V and 0 bases at J, with 12 bases between the two ends.